This T cell receptor beta chain was identified in a study of blood T cells in healthy people across ages. Looking at the study overall: When template switching was applied, about one barcoded beta molecule was captured per two T cells.

With V trimmed by 3 bases and J by 2 bases, 16 bases remained unmatched. Germline V gene sequence: CDR1 SGHTA, CDR2 FQGNSA. This CDR3 has 20 residues. The authors ran a second PCR of roughly 6 to 11 cycles using a sample-barcoded 5' primer and a J-beta primer mix. TCRdb processed the 5' RACE reads anew with MiXCR; each CDR3 protein has one entry. The sample consists of approximately 1.5 million distinct CDR3 sequences, 42% of them appearing once. This chain joins TRBV7-2 and TRBJ2-3; 11 bases agree with TRBD2. The clonotype was recovered from a woman younger than 30 in good health. Sequencing used blood. CDR3 in DNA: TGTGCCAGCAGCTTCCCCCGCGGGCTCTCTAGCGGGAGGTTCACAGATACGCAGTATTTT. Its protein product is CASSFPRGLSSGRFTDTQYF.